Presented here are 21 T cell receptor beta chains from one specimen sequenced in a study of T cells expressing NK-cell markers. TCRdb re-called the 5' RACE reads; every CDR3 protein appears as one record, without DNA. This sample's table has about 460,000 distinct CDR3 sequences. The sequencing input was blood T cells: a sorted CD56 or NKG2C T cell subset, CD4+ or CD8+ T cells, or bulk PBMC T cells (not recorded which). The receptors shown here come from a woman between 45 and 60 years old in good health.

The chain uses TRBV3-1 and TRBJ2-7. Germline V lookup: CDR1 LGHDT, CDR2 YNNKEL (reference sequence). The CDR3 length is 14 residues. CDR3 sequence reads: CASSQSAQTYEQYF.

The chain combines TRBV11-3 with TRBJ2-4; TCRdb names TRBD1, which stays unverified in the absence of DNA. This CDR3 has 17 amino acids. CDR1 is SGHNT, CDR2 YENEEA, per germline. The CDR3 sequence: CASSLDPPGGGKNIQYF.

The CDR3 protein is CASSPSGGGIMNTEAFF. The chain uses TRBV7-6 and TRBJ1-1; TCRdb indicates TRBD1, and absent DNA this call remains unverified. CDR3 size: 17 residues. Looked up from germline, CDR1 is SGHVS and CDR2 is FNYEAQ.

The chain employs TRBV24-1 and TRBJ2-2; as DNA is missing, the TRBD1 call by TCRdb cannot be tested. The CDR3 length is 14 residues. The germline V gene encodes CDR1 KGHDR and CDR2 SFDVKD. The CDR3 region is CATLGQTDGGELFF.

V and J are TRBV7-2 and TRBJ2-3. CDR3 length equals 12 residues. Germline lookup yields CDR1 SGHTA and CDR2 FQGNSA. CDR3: CASSLIGDTQYF.

CDR3: CASRRTGMADEQFF. V and J are TRBV12-3 or TRBV12-4 and TRBJ2-1; the TCRdb D gene call, TRBD2, has no DNA to confirm it. The CDR3 consists of 14 residues.

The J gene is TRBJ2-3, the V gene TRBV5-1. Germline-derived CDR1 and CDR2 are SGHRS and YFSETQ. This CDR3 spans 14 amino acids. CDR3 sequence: CASSLALITDTQYF.

This chain's CDR3 is CSATMAVQETQYF. The V call is TRBV20-1, the J call TRBJ2-5. Germline lookup yields CDR1 DFQATT and CDR2 SNEGSKA (reference sequence). This CDR3 region has 13 residues.

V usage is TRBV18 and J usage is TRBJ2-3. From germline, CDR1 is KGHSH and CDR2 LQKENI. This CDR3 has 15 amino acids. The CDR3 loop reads CASSPPGSSGDTQYF. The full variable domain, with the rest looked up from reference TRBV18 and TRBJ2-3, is NAGVMQNPRHLVRRRGQEARLRCSPMKGHSHVYWYRQLPEEGLKFMVYLQKENIIDESGMPKERFSAEFPKEGPSILRIQQVVRGDSAAYFCASSPPGSSGDTQYFGPGTRLTVL.

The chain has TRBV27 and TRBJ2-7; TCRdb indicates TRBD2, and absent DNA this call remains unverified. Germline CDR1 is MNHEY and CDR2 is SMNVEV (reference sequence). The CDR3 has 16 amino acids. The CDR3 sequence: CASSSAHFSGSSEQYF.

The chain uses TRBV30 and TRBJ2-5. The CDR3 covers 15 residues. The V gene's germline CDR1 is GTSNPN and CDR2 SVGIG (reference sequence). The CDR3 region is CAWSVLIGPRETQYF.

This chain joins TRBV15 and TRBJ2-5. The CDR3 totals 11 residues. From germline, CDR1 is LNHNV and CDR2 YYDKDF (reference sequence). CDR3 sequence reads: CATQDLETQYF.

CDR3 region: CASSPIRQGAVEAFF. The chain combines TRBV18 with TRBJ1-1; without DNA, the TCRdb call of TRBD1 cannot be checked. From germline, CDR1 is KGHSH and CDR2 LQKENI. The CDR3 is 15 residues long.

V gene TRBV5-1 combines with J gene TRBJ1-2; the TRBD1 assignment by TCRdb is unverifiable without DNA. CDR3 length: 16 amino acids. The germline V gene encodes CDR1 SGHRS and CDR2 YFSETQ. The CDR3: CASSLAGTGANYGYTF.

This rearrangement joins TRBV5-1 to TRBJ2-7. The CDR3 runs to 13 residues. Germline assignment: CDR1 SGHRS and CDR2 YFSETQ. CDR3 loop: CASSLEADTEQYF.

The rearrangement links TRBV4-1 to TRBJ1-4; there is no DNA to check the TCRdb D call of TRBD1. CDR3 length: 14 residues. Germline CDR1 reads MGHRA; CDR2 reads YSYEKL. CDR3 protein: CASSQVPGARKLFF.

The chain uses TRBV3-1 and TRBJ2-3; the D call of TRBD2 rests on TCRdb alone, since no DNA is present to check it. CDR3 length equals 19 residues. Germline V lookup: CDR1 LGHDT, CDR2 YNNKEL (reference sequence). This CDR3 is CASSQEPRVAGVLTDTQYF.

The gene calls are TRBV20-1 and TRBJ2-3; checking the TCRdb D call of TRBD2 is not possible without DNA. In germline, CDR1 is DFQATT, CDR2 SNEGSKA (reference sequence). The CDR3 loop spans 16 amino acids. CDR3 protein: CSVPGGRASFADTQYF.

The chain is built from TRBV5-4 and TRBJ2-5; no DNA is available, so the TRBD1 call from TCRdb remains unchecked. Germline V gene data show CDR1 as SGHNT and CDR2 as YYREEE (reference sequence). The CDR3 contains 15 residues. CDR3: CASRRDRGTQETQYF.

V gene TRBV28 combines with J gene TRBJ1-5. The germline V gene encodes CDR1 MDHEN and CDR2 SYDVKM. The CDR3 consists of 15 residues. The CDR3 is CASSFLGFEDQPQHF.

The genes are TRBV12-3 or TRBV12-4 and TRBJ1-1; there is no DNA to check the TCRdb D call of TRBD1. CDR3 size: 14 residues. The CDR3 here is CASSPTGGGSEAFF.